This TCR beta chain was documented in a study of blood T cells in healthy people across ages. The CDR3 length is 12 residues. Trimming cost V 5 bases and J 3 bases, with 6 bases left between them. The germline gives CDR1 SEHNR, CDR2 FQNEAQ (reference sequence). There are a few counts of this clonotype. Using a J-beta primer mix together with a sample-barcoded 5' primer, a second PCR was run for roughly 7 to 11 cycles. TCRdb independently ran MiXCR on the 5' RACE reads; one entry per CDR3 protein. The sample includes some 760,000 distinct CDR3 sequences, 20% to 30% of them seen just once. These data were also filed under a second study, of T cells of mothers and their children.

The gene calls are TRBV7-9 and TRBJ2-3; D unclear. The sample taken for sequencing was blood. The receptor comes from a boy between 10 and 17 years old in good health. CDR3 region: CASSAMTDTQYF. The CDR3 DNA sequence: TGTGCCAGCAGCGCAATGACAGATACGCAGTATTTT.